This T cell receptor beta chain was captured in a study of CD8+ T cells in alopecia areata. Study context: For the treated group, dosing was oral tofacitinib at 5 to 10 mg twice daily. Dosing with tofacitinib proceeded for 6 to 18 months, followed by 6 months off drug.

Study-level points and caveats: TCRs were shared less clearly across patients than in mice, possibly for HLA-related reasons. Especially in alopecia totalis/universalis, lesional scalp showed greater clonality than normal scalp did.

Extraction of RNA preceded its reverse transcription into cDNA, which served as the sequencing template. Repertoires were generated with immunoSEQ multiplex PCR, while TCRdb's copy carries only in-frame clones and drops some. Here the sample spans 180,000 or so clones, roughly 64% being singletons. This clone was picked up a small number of times. Its specificity is unknown. Specified treatment: oral pan-JAK inhibitor, 5-10 mg twice daily. Specimen: CD4+ T cells sorted from blood, collected at week 24, from a patient treated with tofacitinib. The sequence came from a human donor with alopecia areata.

The CDR3 spells CASSQRREKLFF. The CDR3 coding sequence is TGTGCCAGCAGCCAACGAAGAGAAAAACTGTTTTTT. The V call is TRBV14, the J call TRBJ1-4; no definite D call. The CDR3 extends over 12 amino acids. The V gene's germline CDR1 is SGHDN and CDR2 FVKESK. With 2 bases removed from V and 8 bases from J, the gap between germline ends came to 6 bases.